This T cell receptor (beta chain) was sequenced in a study of blood T cells in healthy people across ages. The study, taken as a whole, reports: No conclusive comparison of naive versus antigen-experienced cells was possible with unsorted PBMCs. When set beside aged donors, long-lived donors presented more naive CD4+ cells and higher diversity.

A second PCR, run for about 7 to 11 cycles, used a sample-barcoded 5' primer plus a J-beta primer mix. TCRdb passed the 5' RACE reads through MiXCR, listing each CDR3 protein once. The sample has approximately 770,000 distinct CDR3 sequences, about three fifths seen once. This CDR3 comprises 16 residues. Germline V lookup: CDR1 SGHKS, CDR2 YYEKEE (reference sequence). The V end lost 6 bases, the J end lost 1 base, and 17 bases lay between the germline ends. Healthy Caucasian individuals from Russia aged about 6 to 90 were enrolled as donors. A remark on this clonotype: Its specificity is unknown.

The chain has TRBV5-5 and TRBJ1-5, with TRBD1 as a possible D gene (5 bases). Sequencing input: blood. The TCR was taken from a man aged 30 to 39 in good health. The chain's CDR3 is CASKTQGPPSNQPQHF. The CDR3 coding sequence is TGTGCCAGCAAAACCCAGGGCCCCCCGAGCAATCAGCCCCAGCATTTT.